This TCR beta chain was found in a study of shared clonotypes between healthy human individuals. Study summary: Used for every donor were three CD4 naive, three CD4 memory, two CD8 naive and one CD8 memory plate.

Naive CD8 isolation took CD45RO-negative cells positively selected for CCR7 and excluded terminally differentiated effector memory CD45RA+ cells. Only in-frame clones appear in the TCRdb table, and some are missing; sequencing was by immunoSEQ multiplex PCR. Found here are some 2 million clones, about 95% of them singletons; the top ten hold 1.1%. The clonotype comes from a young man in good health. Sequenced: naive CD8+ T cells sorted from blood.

The CDR3 nucleotides are TGTGCCAGCAGCTTAGTTGGGACTAGCACTACGGAGCAGTACTTC. Amino acids: CASSLVGTSTTEQYF. The rearrangement joins TRBV7-2 to TRBJ2-7, with TRBD2 matching over 9 bases. The germline gives CDR1 SGHTA, CDR2 FQGNSA. The CDR3 covers 15 residues. V gave up 1 base and J gave up 7 bases; unmatched junction bases: 8.